Below are 22 T cell receptor beta chains sequenced from a single sample in a study of blood T cell repertoires in COVID-19. Assay: immunoSEQ multiplex PCR; the TCRdb copy retains only in-frame clones and omits some. The sample lists roughly 180,000 clones, 80% to 90% occurring once. Material: peripheral blood. The receptor set was obtained from a man aged 55-75 years with acute or convalescent COVID-19.

The count of this clone is one. This chain connects TRBV4-2 to TRBJ2-5; D remains unclear. Between the trimmed V and J ends, which lost 0 bases and 0 bases, there was a span of 2 bases. The CDR3 consists of 13 residues. Germline assignment: CDR1 LGHNA and CDR2 YNFKEQ. The CDR3 spells CASSQDNQETQYF. The CDR3 nucleotides are TGTGCCAGCAGCCAAGACAACCAAGAGACCCAGTACTTC.

This clone appeared many times. V is TRBV5-5 and J is TRBJ2-5; the match to TRBD1 covers 9 bases. V trimming: 4 bases; J trimming: 1 base; junction bases outside the gene matches: 11. From germline, CDR1 is SGHKS and CDR2 YYEKEE (reference sequence). The CDR3 loop spans 17 amino acids. CDR3 nucleotide sequence: TGTGCCAGCAGCCAGAGCACAGGGGGCTTAGTCCAAGAGACCCAGTACTTC. It is translated as CASSQSTGGLVQETQYF. The variable domain in full, with the rest retrieved from reference TRBV5-5 and TRBJ2-5, is DAGVTQSPTHLIKTRGQQVTLRCSPISGHKSVSWYQQVLGQGPQFIFQYYEKEERGRGNFPDRFSARQFPNYSSELNVNALLLGDSALYLCASSQSTGGLVQETQYFGPGTRLLVL.

The V call is TRBV20-1, the J call TRBJ2-5, with D tentatively TRBD1 (6 bases). V gave up 6 bases and J gave up 7 bases, with 12 bases separating them. Germline CDR1 and CDR2: DFQATT and SNEGSKA (reference sequence). This CDR3 is 11 amino acids long. CDR3 protein: CSADRRGTQYF. DNA of the CDR3: TGCAGTGCGGATCGCAGGGGGACCCAGTACTTC.

Details on this clone: No conserved phenylalanine or tryptophan is present at the end of the CDR3, so a read error is the likely explanation. It is unclear where the CDR3 begins or ends on the DNA, so no DNA is shown, and the CDR3 is as TCRdb lists it. V and J are TRBV5-1 and TRBJ1-2; the table calls TRBD1, which could not be checked here. Germline V gives CDR1 SGHRS, CDR2 YFSETQ. The CDR3 is 9 residues long, ends included. This chain's CDR3 is CASSLVTGS.

The V and J genes are TRBV28 and TRBJ2-7, with a weak D call TRBD2 (6 bases). The V gene's germline CDR1 is MDHEN and CDR2 SYDVKM. This CDR3 contains 14 residues. With 7 bases removed from V and 5 bases from J, the gap between germline ends came to 18 bases. CDR3 in amino acids: CASIPSRGSDEQYF. In DNA form, the CDR3 reads TGTGCCAGCATCCCCAGCCGGGGGAGCGACGAGCAGTACTTC.

This chain uses TRBV7-6 with TRBJ1-3; no clear D. Germline V CDR1 and CDR2: SGHVS, FNYEAQ. With 6 bases removed from V and 0 bases from J, the gap between germline ends came to 15 bases. The CDR3 has 16 amino acids. The DNA for the CDR3 is TGTGCCAGCAGTTCGACATCGGGAGCCTCTGGAAACACCATATATTTT. Protein product: CASSSTSGASGNTIYF. The full variable domain, its missing parts supplied by reference TRBV7-6 and TRBJ1-3, is GAGVSQSPRYKVTKRGQDVALRCDPISGHVSLYWYRQALGQGPEFLTYFNYEAQQDKSGLPNDRFSAERPEGSISTLTIQRTEQRDSAMYRCASSSTSGASGNTIYFGEGSWLTVV.

The genes are TRBV11-3 and TRBJ2-1; weak D call: TRBD2 (5 bases). V was trimmed by 5 bases and J by 8 bases, leaving 19 bases between them. Germline V gives CDR1 SGHNT, CDR2 YENEEA. This CDR3 is 15 amino acids long. CDR3 residues: CASSPHEGRLHEQFF. The CDR3 DNA sequence: TGTGCCAGCAGCCCCCATGAGGGCAGACTCCATGAGCAGTTCTTC. The full variable domain, in which reference TRBV11-3 and TRBJ2-1 provide the parts outside the CDR3, is EAGVVQSPRYKIIEKKQPVAFWCNPISGHNTLYWYLQNLGQGPELLIRYENEEAVDDSQLPKDRFSAERLKGVDSTLKIQPAELGDSAVYLCASSPHEGRLHEQFFGPGTRLTVL.

CDR3 region: CASSHVQGLEQYF. Written as DNA, the CDR3 is TGTGCCAGCAGCCATGTACAGGGGCTCGAGCAGTACTTC. V and J are TRBV4-2 and TRBJ2-7; TRBD1 matches at 7 bases. Trimming at V came to 3 bases and at J to 6 bases, leaving 5 bases not matched to a gene. CDR3 length equals 13 residues. Germline V CDR1 and CDR2: LGHNA, YNFKEQ.

This chain connects TRBV27 to TRBJ1-1, with 9 nucleotides matching TRBD1. From germline, CDR1 is MNHEY and CDR2 SMNVEV (reference sequence). CDR3 length: 16 amino acids. V was pared by 4 bases and J by 3 bases, with 9 bases of the junction left unmatched. This CDR3 is CASSSYGTGRDTEAFF. CDR3 bases: TGTGCCAGCAGTTCGTATGGGACAGGGAGGGACACTGAAGCTTTCTTT.

This clone came up a few times. The rearrangement uses TRBV19 and TRBJ2-1; 10 bases line up with TRBD1. Germline V gene lookup returns CDR1 LNHDA and CDR2 SQIVND (reference sequence). The CDR3 runs to 15 residues. V lost 6 bases and J lost 7; bases outside the gene matches: 9. The CDR3 protein is CASRTGGYFGNEQFF. In DNA form, the CDR3 reads TGTGCCAGTAGGACAGGGGGCTACTTCGGGAATGAGCAGTTCTTC.

The chain employs TRBV30 and TRBJ1-5; weak D call: TRBD1 (5 bases). V was cut by 1 base and J by 7 bases, with 14 bases left in between. The CDR3 has 14 amino acids. Looked up from germline, CDR1 is GTSNPN and CDR2 is SVGIG (reference sequence). The CDR3 nucleotides are TGTGCCTGGAGTGAAGGAGGGGTCGCCCAGCCCCAGCATTTT. As protein: CAWSEGGVAQPQHF.

The chain uses TRBV6-2 or TRBV6-3 and TRBJ2-2, with a weak D call TRBD1 (6 bases). From germline, CDR1 is MNHEY and CDR2 SVGEGT. The CDR3 sequence is 16 residues long. Between the trimmed V and J ends, which lost 5 bases and 3 bases, there was a span of 16 bases. The CDR3 here is CASSPYRVRDTGELFF. The CDR3 DNA follows: TGTGCCAGCAGTCCCTACAGGGTGAGGGACACCGGGGAGCTGTTTTTT.

This clone was seen a handful of times. This chain joins TRBV28 and TRBJ1-5, with D possibly TRBD1 on 5 matching bases. This CDR3 has 14 amino acids. Deletions cut 3 bases from V and 7 bases from J, with 13 bases between. Germline V CDR1 and CDR2: MDHEN, SYDVKM. The CDR3 here is CASSFPGGRQPQHF. The CDR3 DNA reads as TGTGCCAGCAGTTTCCCTGGGGGGAGACAGCCCCAGCATTTT.

This chain uses TRBV6-5 with TRBJ2-7; D might be TRBD2 (7 bases). Between the trimmed V and J ends, which lost 5 bases and 3 bases, there was a span of 11 bases. CDR1 is MNHEY and CDR2 is SVGAGI in the germline V gene. The CDR3 has 13 amino acids. The CDR3 DNA is TGTGCCAGCAGTAGGGGGGGTATCTACGAGCAGTACTTC. This encodes CASSRGGIYEQYF.

The chain joins TRBV7-2 to TRBJ1-2; D is perhaps TRBD1 (6 bases). V lost 5 bases, J lost 6 bases, and 13 bases lay in between. From germline, CDR1 is SGHTA and CDR2 FQGNSA. The CDR3 is 13 residues long. The CDR3 loop is CASSITQGNGYTF. CDR3 in DNA: TGTGCCAGCAGCATTACTCAGGGGAATGGCTACACCTTC.

This chain joins TRBV29-1 and TRBJ1-1, with D uncertain. The CDR3 covers 12 residues. Per germline, CDR1 SQVTM and CDR2 ANQGSEA. For the CDR3, the DNA is TGCAGTGCTCTGGGAGTGAACACTGAAGCTTTCTTT. The encoded protein is CSALGVNTEAFF. Full variable domain (outside the CDR3, taken from reference TRBV29-1 and TRBJ1-1): SAVISQKPSRDICQRGTSLTIQCQVDSQVTMMFWYRQQPGQSLTLIATANQGSEATYESGFVIDKFPISRPNLTFSTLTVSNMSPEDSSIYLCSALGVNTEAFFGQGTRLTVV.

The J gene is TRBJ2-5, the V gene TRBV7-8, with no clear D. Between the trimmed V and J ends, which lost 2 bases and 1 base, there was a span of 11 bases. The CDR3 loop spans 15 amino acids. Germline loops: CDR1 SGHVS, CDR2 FQNEAQ. The CDR3 is CASSLRSRGQETQYF. CDR3 bases: TGTGCCAGCAGCTTAAGATCGCGCGGCCAAGAGACCCAGTACTTC.

This rearrangement joins TRBV28 to TRBJ2-2, with 7 bases that match TRBD1. CDR1 is MDHEN, CDR2 SYDVKM, per germline. V was pared by 5 bases and J by 4 bases, with 13 bases of the junction left unmatched. There are 17 residues in the CDR3. CDR3 DNA sequence: TGTGCCAGCAGTCCCCGCAGGGGGATCCCTACCACCGGGGAGCTGTTTTTT. Translated: CASSPRRGIPTTGELFF.

This chain connects TRBV28 to TRBJ1-1; TRBD1 might be the D (5 bases). From germline, CDR1 is MDHEN and CDR2 SYDVKM. CDR3 length equals 14 residues. V was shortened by 3 bases and J by 4 bases, with 12 bases between the two germline ends. This chain's CDR3 is CASSFGGWGTEAFF. DNA of the CDR3: TGTGCCAGCAGTTTCGGGGGGTGGGGCACTGAAGCTTTCTTT.

The rearrangement uses TRBV4-2 and TRBJ2-1, with 7 nucleotides matching TRBD2. The CDR3 is made up of 15 amino acids. J lost 7 bases, V lost 5 bases, and 11 bases had no gene match. Germline V gene data show CDR1 as LGHNA and CDR2 as YNFKEQ. CDR3 region: CASSFDQRDSNEQFF. DNA of the CDR3: TGTGCCAGCAGCTTCGACCAGCGGGATAGTAATGAGCAGTTCTTC.

The rearrangement links TRBV11-3 to TRBJ2-7, with TRBD2 matching over 9 bases. Trimming took 4 bases from V and 3 from J; bases not matched to a gene: 7. Germline-derived CDR1 and CDR2 are SGHNT and YENEEA. CDR3 length equals 15 residues. CDR3 in amino acids: CASSWGTSMDYEQYF. CDR3 DNA: TGTGCCAGCAGCTGGGGGACTAGCATGGACTACGAGCAGTACTTC.

The V and J genes are TRBV4-2 and TRBJ2-1; TRBD2 matches at 8 bases. CDR1 and CDR2 from the germline V gene are LGHNA and YNFKEQ. The J segment lost 13 bases and the V segment lost 0 bases, leaving 17 bases of the junction unmatched. The CDR3 extends over 17 amino acids. The CDR3 here is CASSQDNAAGGWKEQFF. The DNA of the CDR3 is TGTGCCAGCAGCCAAGACAACGCGGCGGGAGGTTGGAAGGAACAGTTCTTC.